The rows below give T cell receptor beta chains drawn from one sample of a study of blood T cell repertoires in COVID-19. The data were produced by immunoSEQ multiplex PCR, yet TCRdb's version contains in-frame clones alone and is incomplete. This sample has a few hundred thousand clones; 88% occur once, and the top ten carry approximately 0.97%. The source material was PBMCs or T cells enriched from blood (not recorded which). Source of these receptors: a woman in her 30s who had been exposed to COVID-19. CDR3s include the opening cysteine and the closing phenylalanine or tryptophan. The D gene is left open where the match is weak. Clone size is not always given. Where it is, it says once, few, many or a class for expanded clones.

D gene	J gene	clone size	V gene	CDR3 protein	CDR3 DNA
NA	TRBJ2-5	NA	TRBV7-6	CASSPEVGSVQETQYF	TGTGCCAGCAGCCCGGAGGTTGGGTCGGTCCAAGAGACCCAGTACTTC
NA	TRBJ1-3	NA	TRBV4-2	CASSLGGGPDGNTIYF	TGTGCCAGCAGCCTAGGGGGGGGCCCCGACGGAAACACCATATATTTT
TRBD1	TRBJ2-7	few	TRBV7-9	CASSTSRTGDVDEQYF	TGTGCCAGCAGCACCTCGCGGACAGGGGATGTCGACGAGCAGTACTTC
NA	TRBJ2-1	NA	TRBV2	CASNSGRQANEQFF	TGTGCCAGCAACTCGGGGAGACAGGCAAATGAGCAGTTCTTC
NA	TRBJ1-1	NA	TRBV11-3	CASSLDPPGGADEAFF	TGTGCCAGCAGCTTAGATCCGCCCGGGGGGGCGGATGAAGCTTTCTTT
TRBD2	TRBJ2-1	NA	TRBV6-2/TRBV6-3	CASSYASGSGRGAWDTFF	TGTGCCAGCAGTTACGCGTCGGGCAGCGGGAGAGGTGCGTGGGATACGTTCTTC
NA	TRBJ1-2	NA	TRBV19	CASSIDLSRQYGYTF	TGTGCCAGTAGTATAGATTTGTCACGACAGTATGGCTACACCTTC
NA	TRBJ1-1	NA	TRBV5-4	CASSAAGEWNTEAFF	TGTGCCAGCAGCGCCGCGGGGGAGTGGAACACTGAAGCTTTCTTT
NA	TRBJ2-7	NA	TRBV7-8	CASSLAWSGASYEQYF	TGTGCCAGCAGCTTAGCGTGGTCAGGGGCCTCCTACGAGCAGTACTTC
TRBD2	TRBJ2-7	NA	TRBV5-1	CASSLAGGSSYEQYF	TGCGCCAGCAGCTTGGCGGGCGGGAGCTCCTACGAGCAGTACTTC
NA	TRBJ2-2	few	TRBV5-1	CASSFVPNTGELFF	TGCGCCAGCAGCTTCGTCCCTAACACCGGGGAGCTGTTTTTT
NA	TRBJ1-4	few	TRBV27	CASSFSGARGEKLFF	TGTGCCAGCAGTTTTAGCGGGGCGCGAGGAGAAAAACTGTTTTTT
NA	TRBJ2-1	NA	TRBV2	CASRGGDVQNEQFF	TGTGCCTCAAGGGGCGGGGACGTACAGAATGAGCAGTTCTTC
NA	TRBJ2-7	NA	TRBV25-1	CASSEVIRSHTYEQYF	TGTGCCAGCAGTGAAGTAATCAGGTCCCACACCTACGAGCAGTACTTC
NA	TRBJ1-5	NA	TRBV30	CAWRQGAQPQHF	TGTGCCTGGAGACAGGGAGCTCAGCCCCAGCATTTT
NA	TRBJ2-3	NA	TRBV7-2	CASSSLTDTQYF	TGTGCCAGCAGCTCCCTCACAGATACGCAGTATTTT
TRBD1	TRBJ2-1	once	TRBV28	CASSLGGQLYNEQFF	TGTGCCAGCAGTTTAGGGGGACAGCTCTACAATGAGCAGTTCTTC
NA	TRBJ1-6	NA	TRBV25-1	CASSDRGLNSPLHF	TGTGCCAGCAGTGATCGGGGTCTCAACTCACCCCTCCACTTT
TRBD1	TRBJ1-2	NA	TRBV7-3	CASSLRAGDRSYGYTF	TGTGCCAGCAGCTTAAGAGCGGGGGACAGAAGCTATGGCTACACCTTC
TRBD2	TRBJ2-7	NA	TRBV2	CASESRGLGDEQYF	TGTGCCAGCGAAAGTAGGGGACTAGGGGACGAGCAGTACTTC
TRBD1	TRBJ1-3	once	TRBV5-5	CASSLGGQGIGNTIYF	TGTGCCAGCAGCTTGGGGGGACAGGGAATTGGAAACACCATATATTTT
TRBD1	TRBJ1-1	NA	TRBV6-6	CASSLTGQMNTEAFF	TGTGCCAGCAGCCTAACGGGACAGATGAACACTGAAGCTTTCTTT
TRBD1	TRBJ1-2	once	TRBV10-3	CAIRSTGGNYGYTF	TGTGCCATCAGGTCGACAGGGGGTAACTATGGCTACACCTTC
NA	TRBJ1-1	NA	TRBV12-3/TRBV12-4	CASSLGAAEAFF	TGTGCCAGCAGTTTAGGGGCAGCTGAAGCTTTCTTT
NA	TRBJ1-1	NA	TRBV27	CASSVPGLDTEAFF	TGTGCCAGCAGTGTCCCGGGACTAGACACTGAAGCTTTCTTT
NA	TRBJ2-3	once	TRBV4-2	CASSQDPRGDTQYF	TGTGCCAGCAGCCAAGATCCACGCGGTGATACGCAGTATTTT
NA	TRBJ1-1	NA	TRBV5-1	CASSQPEQTTEAFF	TGCGCCAGCAGCCAGCCGGAGCAGACCACTGAAGCTTTCTTT
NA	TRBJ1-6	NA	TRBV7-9	CASSLLGVASPLHF	TGTGCCAGCAGCTTATTAGGGGTCGCTTCACCCCTCCACTTT
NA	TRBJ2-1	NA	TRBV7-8	CASSSQVGAYNEQFF	TGTGCCAGCAGCTCCCAAGTGGGAGCCTACAATGAGCAGTTCTTC
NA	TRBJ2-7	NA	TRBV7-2	CASSLAGVFHEQYF	TGTGCCAGCAGCTTAGCGGGAGTTTTCCACGAGCAGTACTTC